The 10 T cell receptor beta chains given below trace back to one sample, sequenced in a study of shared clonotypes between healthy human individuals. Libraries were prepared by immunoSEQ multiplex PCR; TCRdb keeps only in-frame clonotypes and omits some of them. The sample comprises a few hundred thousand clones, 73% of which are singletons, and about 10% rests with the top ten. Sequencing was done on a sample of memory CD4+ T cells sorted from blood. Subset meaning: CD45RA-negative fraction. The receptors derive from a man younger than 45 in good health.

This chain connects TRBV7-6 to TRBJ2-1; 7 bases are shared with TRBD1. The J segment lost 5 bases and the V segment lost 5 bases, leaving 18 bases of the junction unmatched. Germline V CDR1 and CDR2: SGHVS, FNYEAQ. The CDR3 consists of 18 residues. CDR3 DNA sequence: TGTGCCAGCAGCCTAAGTCCCCAGACAGGGACCGGGAACAATGAGCAGTTCTTC. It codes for CASSLSPQTGTGNNEQFF.

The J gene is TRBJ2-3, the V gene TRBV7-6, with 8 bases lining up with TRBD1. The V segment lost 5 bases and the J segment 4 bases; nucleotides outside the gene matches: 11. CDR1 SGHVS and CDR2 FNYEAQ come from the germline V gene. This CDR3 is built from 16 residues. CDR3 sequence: CASSTYSRQGPDTQYF. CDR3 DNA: TGTGCCAGCAGCACTTATTCGAGACAGGGGCCAGATACGCAGTATTTT.

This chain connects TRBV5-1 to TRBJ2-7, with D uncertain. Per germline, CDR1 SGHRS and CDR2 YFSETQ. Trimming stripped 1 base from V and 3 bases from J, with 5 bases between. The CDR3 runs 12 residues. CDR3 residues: CASSLTGYEQYF. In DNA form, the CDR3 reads TGCGCCAGCAGCTTGACCGGCTACGAGCAGTACTTC.

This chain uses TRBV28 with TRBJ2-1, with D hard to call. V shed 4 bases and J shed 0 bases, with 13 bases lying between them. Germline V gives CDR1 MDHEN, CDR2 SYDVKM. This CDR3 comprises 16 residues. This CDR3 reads CASSSVKKSSYNEQFF. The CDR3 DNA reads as TGTGCCAGCAGTTCCGTTAAAAAGAGCTCCTACAATGAGCAGTTCTTC.

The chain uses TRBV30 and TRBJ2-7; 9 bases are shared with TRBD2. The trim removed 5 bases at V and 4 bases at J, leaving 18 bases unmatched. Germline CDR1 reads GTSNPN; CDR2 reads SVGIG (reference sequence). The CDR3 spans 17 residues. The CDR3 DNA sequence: TGTGCCTGGTCTTCGGGCGACCTCCGCGGGAGGGTTTACGAGCAGTACTTC. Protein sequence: CAWSSGDLRGRVYEQYF.

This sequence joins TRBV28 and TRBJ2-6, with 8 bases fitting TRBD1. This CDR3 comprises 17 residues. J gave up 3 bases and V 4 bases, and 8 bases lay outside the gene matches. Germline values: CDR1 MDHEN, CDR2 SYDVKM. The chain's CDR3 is CASSSSRQGYGANVLTF. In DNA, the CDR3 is TGTGCCAGCAGTTCGTCCCGACAGGGGTATGGGGCCAACGTCCTGACTTTC.

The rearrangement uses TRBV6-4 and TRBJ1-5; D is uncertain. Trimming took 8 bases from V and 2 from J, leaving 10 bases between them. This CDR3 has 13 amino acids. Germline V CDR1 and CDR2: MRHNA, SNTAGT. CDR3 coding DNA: TGTGCCAGCGGGCTGAGTGGCAATCAGCCCCAGCATTTT. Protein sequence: CASGLSGNQPQHF.

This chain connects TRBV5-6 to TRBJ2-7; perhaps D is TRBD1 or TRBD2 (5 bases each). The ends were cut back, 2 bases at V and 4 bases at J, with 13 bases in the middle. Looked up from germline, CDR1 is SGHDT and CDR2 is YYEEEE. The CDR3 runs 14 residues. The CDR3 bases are TGTGCCAGCAGCTTAGGGGTCAGGGAGTACGAGCAGTACTTC. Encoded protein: CASSLGVREYEQYF.

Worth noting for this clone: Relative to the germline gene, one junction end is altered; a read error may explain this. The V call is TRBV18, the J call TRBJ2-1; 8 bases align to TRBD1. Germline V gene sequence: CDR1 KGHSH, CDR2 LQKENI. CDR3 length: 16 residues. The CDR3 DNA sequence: TGTGCCAGCTCACCACCGGGGGACAGGTCGGCCAATCAGCAGTTCTTC. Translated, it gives CASSPPGDRSANQQFF.

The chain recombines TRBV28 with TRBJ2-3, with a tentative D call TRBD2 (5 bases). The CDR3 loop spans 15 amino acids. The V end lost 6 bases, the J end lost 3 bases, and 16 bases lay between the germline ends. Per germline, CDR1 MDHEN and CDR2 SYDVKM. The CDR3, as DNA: TGTGCCAGCAGCATCCCTCTCGGGGTTACAGATACGCAGTATTTT. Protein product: CASSIPLGVTDTQYF.